This TCR beta chain appears in the sequencing data of a study of circulating and synovial CD4+ cells in juvenile arthritis. Note on this clone: Its antigen is still unknown.

The study, taken as a whole, reports: These blood cells shared more CDR3 sequences with synovium than bulk blood. Vbeta family usage analysis did not detect the pathogenic-like versus bulk difference.

The assay was immunoSEQ multiplex PCR, and TCRdb's table has in-frame clones only and misses some. The sample holds around 31,000 clones, less than 97% seen once. This CDR3 has 14 residues. Germline V gene data show CDR1 as SNHLY and CDR2 as FYNNEI. This chain uses TRBV2 with TRBJ2-5; 11 bases align to TRBD2. The J call could be wrong; TRBJ2-7 is a better fit for the DNA end. Material: CD4+ T cells from blood. This receptor was obtained from a human donor with juvenile idiopathic arthritis. The CDR3 protein is CASRGTSGTYEQYF. The CDR3 DNA follows: TGTGCCAGCAGGGGGACTAGCGGAACCTACGAGCAGTACTTC.